A selection of T cell receptor beta chains follows, all from one sample in a study of blood T cells in healthy people across ages. TCRdb processed the 5' RACE reads anew with MiXCR; each CDR3 protein has one entry. The table includes hundreds of thousands of distinct CDR3 sequences, approximately 25% detected once. These data are also associated with another study on T cells of mothers and their children.

The source material was blood. Every receptor here comes from a boy aged 5-17 years in good health. Each CDR3 is given with its conserved first and last residue.

j_call v_call cdr3_aa
TRBJ2-7 TRBV4-3 CASSQVQGRSEQYF
TRBJ2-7 TRBV29-1 CSVGGQGNYEQYF
TRBJ1-2 TRBV5-1 CASSLPDRTYGYTF
TRBJ1-2 TRBV28 CASSDRGWNYGYTF
TRBJ2-2 TRBV9 CASSVTGTSGRIGTGELFF
TRBJ2-1 TRBV7-2 CASSLSSWSGEQFF
TRBJ2-5 TRBV7-9 CASSARLAGVGETQYF
TRBJ2-2 TRBV9 CASSEGPRTGNTGELFF
TRBJ1-1 TRBV3-1 CASSGRSSGAEAFF
TRBJ2-3 TRBV7-3 CASSFLGLDQDTQYF
TRBJ2-7 TRBV10-2 CASSDTSSYEQYF
TRBJ2-7 TRBV20-1 CSATPTSYEQYF
TRBJ2-5 TRBV20-1 CSARDLRGTYQETQYF
TRBJ2-1 TRBV20-1 CSARDGGLSNNEQFF
TRBJ2-2 TRBV6-2/TRBV6-3 CASSRTGPSGELFF
TRBJ2-1 TRBV20-1 CSAPRASGPPSSYNEQFF
TRBJ1-5 TRBV19 CASSGQGADQPQHF
- TRBV5-4 CASSLDLGDEQFF
TRBJ2-3 TRBV5-1 CASSLGGLAGATDTQYF
TRBJ1-1 TRBV11-1 CASSLVSYTEAFF
TRBJ2-1 TRBV14 CASSPDSPQFEQFF
TRBJ1-4 TRBV27 CASSPTGAFNEKLFF
TRBJ1-6 TRBV6-6 CASSPDRGLSPLHF
TRBJ2-4 TRBV7-3 CASSCFGCGLDIQYF
TRBJ1-2 TRBV30 CAWSVPQGGYTF
TRBJ1-4 TRBV28 CASTPDGLMISKLFF
TRBJ2-3 TRBV20-1 CSARDRPTSYTDTQYF
TRBJ2-7 TRBV4-3 CASSHGLADSYEQYF
TRBJ2-5 TRBV7-8 CASSRTRGGQQETQYF
TRBJ2-3 TRBV7-9 CASSVDYAEPSTDTQYF
TRBJ1-2 TRBV14 CASSQGVTGDYGYTF
TRBJ2-7 TRBV28 CASRGGGASYEQYF
TRBJ1-6 TRBV20-1 CSARVRGVGNSPLHF
TRBJ2-5 TRBV7-2 CASSLSGTETQYF
- TRBV18 CASSSQGVYYEQYF
TRBJ1-4 TRBV4-2 CASSQTDRENEKLFF
TRBJ1-6 TRBV27 CASSLWGHNSPLHF
TRBJ1-2 TRBV6-2/TRBV6-3 CASSSKGHYGYTF
TRBJ2-7 TRBV6-1 CASSVYLDRENPYEQYF
TRBJ1-3 TRBV4-1 CASSQGGGGTGNTIYF
TRBJ1-4 TRBV6-1 CASSDLNEKLFF
- TRBV20-1 CSARDGATTNNEQFF
TRBJ2-4 TRBV18 CASSPVLAKNIQYF
- TRBV13 CAIGRDEQFF
TRBJ1-1 TRBV20-1 CSASGRPLNTEAFF
TRBJ2-5 TRBV6-2/TRBV6-3 CASSDVYQTQYF
TRBJ2-5 TRBV20-1 CSARDVRSQETQYF
TRBJ2-5 TRBV5-1 CVSSLGRSQETQYF
TRBJ2-1 TRBV12-3/TRBV12-4 CASSFVGGVYNVQFF
TRBJ1-2 TRBV25-1 CASSAPGTNYGYTF
TRBJ1-4 TRBV28 CASSMAGTVNEKLFF
TRBJ2-3 TRBV12-3/TRBV12-4 CASSFSAGGAEDTQYF
TRBJ2-5 TRBV10-3 CAISNQEETQYF
TRBJ2-5 TRBV2 CATRRREQETQYF
TRBJ2-6 TRBV28 CASSLGSGRPSGANVLTF
TRBJ2-2 TRBV28 CASSSVTGELFF
TRBJ2-5 TRBV4-3 CASSQDRGGGQETQYF
TRBJ2-3 TRBV10-3 CAIKGGGDTQYF